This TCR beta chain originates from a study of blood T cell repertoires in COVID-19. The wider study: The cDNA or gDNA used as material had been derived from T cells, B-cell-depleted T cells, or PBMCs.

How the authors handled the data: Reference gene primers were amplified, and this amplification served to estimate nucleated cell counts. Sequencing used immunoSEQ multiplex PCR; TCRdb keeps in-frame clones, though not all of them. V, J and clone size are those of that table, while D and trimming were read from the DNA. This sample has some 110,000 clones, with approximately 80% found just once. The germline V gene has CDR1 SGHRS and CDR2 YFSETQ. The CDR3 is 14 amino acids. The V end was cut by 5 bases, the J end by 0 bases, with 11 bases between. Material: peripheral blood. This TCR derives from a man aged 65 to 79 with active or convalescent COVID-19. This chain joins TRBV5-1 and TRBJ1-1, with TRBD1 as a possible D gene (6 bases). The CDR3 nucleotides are TGCGCCAGCAGAAGGGGGGGATTGAACACTGAAGCTTTCTTT. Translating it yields CASRRGGLNTEAFF.